Given below is one TCR beta chain in context. This sample was included in a study of blood T cells in healthy people across ages. Then a second PCR, running roughly 7 to 12 cycles, was carried out with a sample-barcoded 5' primer and a J-beta primer mix. TCRdb ran MiXCR on the 5' RACE reads and lists one entry per CDR3 protein. Of around 600,000 distinct CDR3 sequences listed, less than 60% are singletons. The CDR3 covers 14 residues. The germline CDR1 and CDR2 sequences are SGHRS and YFSETQ. V gave up 1 base and J gave up 5 bases, with 13 bases separating them. The sequence derives from a man of 80 years or more in good health. Sequencing was done on a sample of blood. J is TRBJ2-7 and V is TRBV5-1; D call uncertain. This chain's CDR3 is CASSLWIGNDEQYF. In nucleotides, the CDR3 is TGCGCCAGCAGCTTGTGGATAGGGAACGACGAGCAGTACTTC.